The 4 T cell receptor beta chains given below trace back to one sample, sequenced in a study of blood T cell repertoires in COVID-19. Measured with immunoSEQ multiplex PCR; TCRdb has only the in-frame clones, and not every one. The top ten clones hold around 5.1% of a sample with about 110,000 clones, 70% to 90% of them seen once. Material for sequencing was peripheral blood. The receptors were gathered from a human donor in a cohort sampled during active COVID-19.

This clone turned up a few times. The chain joins TRBV18 to TRBJ2-7; the match to TRBD1 covers 9 bases. The trim removed 3 bases at V and 6 bases at J, leaving 9 bases unmatched. The germline V gene encodes CDR1 KGHSH and CDR2 LQKENI. The CDR3 length is 15 residues. The CDR3 DNA reads TGTGCCAGCTCACCGACGCGGACAGGGGATGGCGAGCAGTACTTC. Amino acids: CASSPTRTGDGEQYF.

This sequence joins TRBV4-2 and TRBJ2-3, with TRBD1 identical over 9 bases. This CDR3 has 17 residues. CDR1 is LGHNA, CDR2 YNFKEQ, per germline. The ends lost 3 bases at V and 0 bases at J; junction bases unmatched: 7. CDR3 residues: CASSQHWGQGSTDTQYF. CDR3 DNA sequence: TGTGCCAGCAGCCAGCATTGGGGACAGGGTAGCACAGATACGCAGTATTTT.

The chain uses TRBV18 and TRBJ2-1, with a weak D call TRBD1 (5 bases). Germline CDR1 KGHSH, CDR2 LQKENI. Between the trimmed V and J ends, which lost 2 bases and 4 bases, there was a span of 15 bases. The CDR3 covers 16 residues. CDR3 sequence reads: CASSPDPRETYNEQFF. The DNA of the CDR3 is TGTGCCAGCTCACCAGACCCCAGGGAAACATACAATGAGCAGTTCTTC.

V and J are TRBV30 and TRBJ2-7, with TRBD2 as a possible D gene (5 bases). Germline V gene sequence: CDR1 GTSNPN, CDR2 SVGIG (reference sequence). The CDR3 is made up of 14 amino acids. Trimming took off 0 bases at V and 2 bases at J, with 11 bases between the two ends. The CDR3 loop reads CAWSVSTGAYEQYF. The CDR3 bases are TGTGCCTGGAGTGTATCAACCGGGGCCTACGAGCAGTACTTC.